These T cell receptor beta chains were read from a single sample in a study of tumor and adjacent non-tumor tissue in lung cancer. From the multiplex PCR reads, TCRdb called clonotypes with MiXCR, one entry per CDR3 protein. The profile shows 90,000 to 100,000 distinct CDR3 sequences, less than 85% of them singletons. Sequenced input: distant non-tumor lung tissue. The receptors shown here come from a man in his 60s with small cell lung cancer. CDR3s include the opening cysteine and the closing phenylalanine or tryptophan. The D gene is left open where the match is weak. Rows give clone size only sometimes, using once, few, many, or a class for an expanded clone.

J: TRBJ2-1
V: TRBV20-1
D: NA
size: NA
CDR3: CSAGGRTGYNEQFF
DNA: TGCAGTGCCGGGGGGAGGACAGGCTACAATGAGCAGTTCTTC

J: TRBJ2-1
V: TRBV12-3/TRBV12-4
D: TRBD2
size: NA
CDR3: CARSPTSWGFNEQFF
DNA: TGTGCCAGGAGTCCGACTAGCTGGGGGTTTAATGAGCAGTTCTTC

J: TRBJ2-2
V: TRBV29-1
D: TRBD1
size: NA
CDR3: CSTRQGNTGKLFF
DNA: TGCAGCACCCGACAGGGAAACACCGGGAAGCTGTTTTTT

J: TRBJ2-2
V: TRBV4-1
D: TRBD2
size: few
CDR3: CASRSRTSGTNTGELFF
DNA: TGTGCCAGCAGATCCCGGACTAGTGGGACGAACACCGGGGAGCTGTTTTTT

J: TRBJ2-1
V: TRBV4-2
D: NA
size: NA
CDR3: CASSQDFRGEEFF
DNA: TGTGCCAGTAGCCAAGATTTCCGCGGTGAGGAGTTCTTC

J: TRBJ2-7
V: TRBV4-1
D: NA
size: NA
CDR3: CASSRVGNEQYF
DNA: TGCGCCAGCAGCCGAGTGGGAAATGAGCAATACTTC

J: TRBJ1-3
V: TRBV11-2
D: NA
size: NA
CDR3: CASSIAGAFSGNTICF
DNA: TGTGCCAGCAGCATAGCGGGCGCCTTCTCTGGAAACACCATATGTTTT

J: TRBJ2-5
V: TRBV11-3
D: NA
size: once
CDR3: CATCLDLYGDTQYF
DNA: TGTGCCACCTGCTTAGATCTTTACGGGGATACCCAGTACTTC

J: TRBJ2-2
V: TRBV11-2
D: NA
size: NA
CDR3: CASSTYREVGGLFF
DNA: TGTGCCAGCAGCACCTACAGGGAGGTCGGGGGGCTGTTTTTT

J: TRBJ1-2
V: TRBV11-2
D: TRBD1
size: NA
CDR3: CASADRDNYGYTF
DNA: TGTGCTAGCGCCGACAGGGATAACTATGGCTACACCTTC

J: TRBJ1-2
V: TRBV12-3/TRBV12-4
D: NA
size: many
CDR3: CASSPGQSLFYGYTF
DNA: TGTGCCAGCAGTCCCGGACAGTCCCTATTCTATGGCTACACCTTC

J: TRBJ2-2
V: TRBV11-2
D: NA
size: NA
CDR3: CASSGNRNTGEPFF
DNA: TGTGCCAGCAGTGGTAACAGGAACACCGGGGAGCCGTTTTTT

J: TRBJ1-1
V: TRBV10-3
D: NA
size: NA
CDR3: CAIQGSDSDEAFF
DNA: TGTGCCATCCAGGGGAGCGACAGCGACGAAGCTTTCTTT

J: TRBJ2-1
V: TRBV11-2
D: NA
size: NA
CDR3: CTSSLAGRSYYEQFF
DNA: TGTACCAGCAGCTTGGCGGGAAGGTCCTACTATGAGCAGTTTTTC

J: TRBJ2-7
V: TRBV4-1
D: NA
size: NA
CDR3: CASSLVESSYERNF
DNA: TGCGCCAGCAGCCTGGTGGAGAGCTCCTACGAGCGGAACTTC

J: TRBJ2-3
V: TRBV6-1
D: TRBD2
size: NA
CDR3: CVSKLSGETDTQYF
DNA: TGTGTCAGTAAGCTTAGCGGGGAGACAGACACGCAGTATTTT

J: TRBJ1-6
V: TRBV6-5
D: NA
size: NA
CDR3: CVSSYGPYNSPPHF
DNA: TGTGTCAGCAGTTACGGGCCTTATAATTCACCCCCCCACTTT

J: TRBJ1-1
V: TRBV6-1
D: NA
size: many
CDR3: CASPRGGSEAFF
DNA: TGTGCCAGTCCGAGGGGAGGCTCTGAAGCTTTCTTT

J: TRBJ2-5
V: TRBV5-8
D: NA
size: once
CDR3: CASSLALYTGTQYF
DNA: TGTGCCAGTAGCTTAGCCCTATATACGGGGACCCAGTACTTC

J: TRBJ2-1
V: TRBV12-3/TRBV12-4
D: NA
size: many
CDR3: CASRVGGYNEQFF
DNA: TGTGCCAGCAGGGTCGGGGGTTACAATGAGCAGTTCTTC

J: TRBJ1-1
V: TRBV6-5
D: NA
size: NA
CDR3: CASRTPRRMSTEAFF
DNA: TGTGCCAGCAGGACCCCGAGACGGATGAGCACTGAAGCTTTCTTT

J: TRBJ2-2
V: TRBV4-1
D: TRBD2
size: few
CDR3: CASSGGGAYTGEPFF
DNA: TGCGCCAGCAGCGGCGGGGGGGCCTATACCGGGGAGCCGTTTTTT

J: TRBJ1-4
V: TRBV13
D: NA
size: once
CDR3: CASSLGRSSNEKLFF
DNA: TGTGCAAGCAGCTTAGGCAGGTCATCTAATGAAAAACTGTTTTTT

J: TRBJ1-5
V: TRBV7-9
D: NA
size: NA
CDR3: CASSVDGNQPQHF
DNA: TGTGCCAGCAGTGTGGACGGCAATCAGCCCCAGCATTTT

J: TRBJ2-6
V: TRBV6-6
D: NA
size: NA
CDR3: CASSVVLYGANVMTF
DNA: TGTGCCAGCAGTGTGGTTCTCTATGGGGCCAACGTCATGACTTTC

J: TRBJ1-2
V: TRBV10-2
D: NA
size: NA
CDR3: CASSDSRGIGCTF
DNA: TGCGCCAGTAGTGACTCAAGGGGGATTGGCTGCACCTTC

J: TRBJ2-5
V: TRBV24-1
D: TRBD2
size: NA
CDR3: CATSDSGTSGETQYF
DNA: TGTGCCACCAGTGATTCCGGGACTAGCGGTGAGACCCAGTACTTC

J: TRBJ2-1
V: TRBV29-1
D: NA
size: NA
CDR3: CSASGTAYNKQFF
DNA: TGCAGTGCTTCCGGGACGGCTTACAATAAGCAGTTCTTC

J: TRBJ1-6
V: TRBV13
D: NA
size: few
CDR3: CASSQNGGSSYNSPLHF
DNA: TGCGCCAGCAGCCAAAACGGCGGGAGCTCCTATAATTCACCCCTCCACTTT

J: TRBJ1-5
V: TRBV20-1
D: NA
size: many
CDR3: CSAIRTSNQPQHF
DNA: TGCAGTGCCATCAGAACTAGCAATCAGCCCCAGCATTTT

J: TRBJ2-3
V: TRBV11-3
D: TRBD2
size: NA
CDR3: CASSWTSGRDTQYF
DNA: TGTGCCAGCAGTTGGACTAGCGGGAGAGATACGCAGTACTTT

J: TRBJ2-7
V: TRBV6-5
D: TRBD2
size: NA
CDR3: CAGSSSISGTSYEQYF
DNA: TGTGCCGGCAGTTCAAGTATTAGCGGGACTTCCTACGAGCAGTACTTC

J: TRBJ1-6
V: TRBV11-3
D: NA
size: NA
CDR3: CTSSPSGAGPSSFYNSPLHF
DNA: TGTACCAGCAGCCCTTCCGGGGCAGGACCTTCTAGCTTCTATAATTCACCCCTCCACTTT

J: TRBJ2-1
V: TRBV5-1
D: TRBD2
size: few
CDR3: CASSLDLAGGPLNEQFF
DNA: TGCGCCAGCAGCTTGGATCTGGCGGGAGGGCCATTAAATGAGCAGTTCTTC

J: TRBJ2-7
V: TRBV29-1
D: TRBD2
size: NA
CDR3: CNVGEGSEQYF
DNA: TGCAACGTTGGGGAGGGGTCTGAGCAGTACTTC

J: TRBJ2-1
V: TRBV29-1
D: NA
size: NA
CDR3: CSVGARGGPSSYNEQFF
DNA: TGCAGCGTTGGAGCCAGGGGCGGCCCAAGCTCCTACAATGAGCAGTTCTTC

J: TRBJ2-2
V: TRBV6-2/TRBV6-3
D: TRBD2
size: few
CDR3: CASRAGNTGELFF
DNA: TGTGCCAGCAGAGCGGGAAATACCGGGGAGCTGTTTTTT

J: TRBJ2-3
V: TRBV11-3
D: NA
size: NA
CDR3: CASSHPRDMQYF
DNA: TGTGCCAGCAGCCACCCCCGGGATATGCAGTATTTT

J: TRBJ2-6
V: TRBV11-2
D: TRBD1
size: NA
CDR3: CASSRWTGSSGANVLSF
DNA: TGTGCCAGCAGTCGATGGACAGGAAGCTCTGGGGCCAATGTCCTGAGTTTC

J: TRBJ2-1
V: TRBV12-3/TRBV12-4
D: NA
size: NA
CDR3: CVRSFGISPSEQFF
DNA: TGTGTCAGGAGTTTTGGGATTAGCCCTTCTGAGCAGTTCTTC

J: TRBJ2-3
V: TRBV28
D: NA
size: NA
CDR3: CASSIMWQRAGSTDTQYF
DNA: TGTGCCAGCAGTATTATGTGGCAGAGGGCAGGGAGTACAGATACGCAGTATTTT

J: TRBJ2-7
V: TRBV11-3
D: NA
size: NA
CDR3: CASSYGQGSGHQQYF
DNA: TGTGCCAGCAGCTACGGGCAGGGAAGTGGGCACCAGCAATATTTC

J: TRBJ1-2
V: TRBV20-1
D: TRBD1
size: many
CDR3: CSARGEGAWGYTF
DNA: TGCAGTGCTAGAGGGGAGGGGGCGTGGGGCTACACCTTC

J: TRBJ2-1
V: TRBV11-3
D: NA
size: NA
CDR3: CARSLGTYEQVF
DNA: TGTGCCAGGAGCTTAGGGACATATGAGCAGGTCTTC

J: TRBJ1-4
V: TRBV11-2
D: NA
size: NA
CDR3: CASSQYDGMSKKLFF
DNA: TGTGCCAGCAGCCAGTATGATGGGATGAGTAAAAAACTGTTTTTT

J: TRBJ2-1
V: TRBV6-6
D: TRBD2
size: NA
CDR3: CASSGLAGLRDEQFF
DNA: TGTGCCAGCAGTGGACTAGCGGGCTTAAGGGATGAGCAGTTCTTC

J: TRBJ1-2
V: TRBV25-1
D: TRBD1
size: few
CDR3: CASSESGQDYGYTF
DNA: TGTGCCAGCAGTGAATCCGGACAGGACTATGGCTACACCTTC

J: TRBJ1-6
V: TRBV11-2
D: NA
size: NA
CDR3: CVSSLEGPDYSSLHF
DNA: TGTGTCAGCAGCTTAGAAGGGCCCGATTATTCATCTCTCCACTTT

J: TRBJ2-5
V: TRBV5-1
D: NA
size: many
CDR3: CASSFLDPSGETQYF
DNA: TGCGCCAGCAGCTTTTTGGATCCAAGTGGGGAGACCCAGTACTTC

J: TRBJ2-1
V: TRBV11-2
D: NA
size: NA
CDR3: CASSLVTAQRSYNERIF
DNA: TGTGCCAGCAGCTTAGTGACAGCCCAGAGGTCCTACAATGAGCGGATCTTC

J: TRBJ2-1
V: TRBV20-1
D: NA
size: many
CDR3: CSAPSNGALGEQFF
DNA: TGCAGTGCCCCGTCTAACGGGGCCTTAGGCGAGCAGTTCTTC